This T cell receptor (beta chain) appears in the sequencing data of a study of CD8 T cells in ankylosing spondylitis. A remark on this clonotype: Its target is not known.

Quantitative 5'-RACE with molecular barcodes produced the TCR beta libraries. Each CDR3 protein is one row after TCRdb ran MiXCR on the 5' RACE reads. The sample consists of roughly 130,000 distinct CDR3 sequences, roughly an eighth of them appearing once. General observations from the study: Matched ankylosing spondylitis synovial fluid reportedly contained a significantly enriched population of disease-linked clones.

Germline CDR1 reads KGHSH; CDR2 reads LQKENI. V lost 5 bases to trimming and J lost 3 bases; unmatched junction nucleotides: 12. The CDR3 contains 17 residues. The receptor's source is a female donor with ankylosing spondylitis or in good health (not recorded which). The sequenced material came from blood, either unsorted or a sorted T cell fraction (not recorded which). This chain links TRBV18 with TRBJ2-3, with 9 bases fitting TRBD1. The CDR3 DNA is TGTGCCAGCTCAAACCCGGGACAGGGTATGAGGACAGATACGCAGTATTTT. This translates into CASSNPGQGMRTDTQYF. Full variable domain (outside the CDR3, taken from reference TRBV18 and TRBJ2-3): NAGVMQNPRHLVRRRGQEARLRCSPMKGHSHVYWYRQLPEEGLKFMVYLQKENIIDESGMPKERFSAEFPKEGPSILRIQQVVRGDSAAYFCASSNPGQGMRTDTQYFGPGTRLTVL.